This T cell receptor (beta chain) was identified during a study of T cells in Graves' hyperthyroidism and ophthalmopathy. Study background: Peripheral blood sampling occurred at initial diagnosis, before any treatment.

General study findings and limits: Among thyroid clonotypes expanded above 0.001, most also appeared in blood.

The study left out patients who had uncontrolled infection, other autoimmune disease, pregnancy or lactation. The CDR3 has 17 residues. CDR1 KGHSH and CDR2 LQKENI come from the germline V gene. The V end was cut by 2 bases, the J end by 5 bases, with 21 bases between. This clonotype was observed a few times. Its antigen is not identified. Amplification yielded TCR beta CDR3 regions, with RNA transcripts as the source. The study used the HTBI primer set for a first-round RT-PCR of the TCR CDR3. TCRdb re-analysed the multiplex PCR reads in MiXCR, keeping a single row per CDR3 protein. The data show 500,000 to 700,000 distinct CDR3 sequences, roughly a sixth seen once.

The TCR was taken from a woman aged 18-35 years with Graves' hyperthyroidism. The source material was blood. The rearrangement links TRBV18 to TRBJ2-5; the D call may be TRBD1 or TRBD2 (5 bases each). CDR3 protein: CASSPVLARDVGETQYF. Here the CDR3 DNA reads TGTGCCAGCTCACCAGTCTTGGCCAGGGACGTCGGGGAGACCCAGTACTTC.